The present T cell receptor (beta chain) was sequenced within a study of blood T cell repertoires in COVID-19 (TCRdb year 2020). Broadly, across the study: Samples covering the acute and convalescent phases of COVID-19 were provided by collaborators in the United States, Italy and Spain. The material from the prospective study consisted of cDNA or gDNA derived from T cells, B-cell-depleted T cells, or PBMCs. Deeply sampled blood TCRbeta repertoires from subjects exposed to, actively infected with, or recovered from COVID-19 were included in the dataset. A freely available public database, intended as a resource for researchers studying the immune response to SARS-CoV-2, is where the repertoires were released. The samples were drawn from the first 160 participants of the ongoing ImmuneRACE study and from roughly 1,300 subjects provided by 6 global collaborators. A de-identified subject ID, COVID-19 status, age in years and sex were almost always included in the sample metadata. Where available, HLA class I and class II types were obtained from metadata supplied by the sample provider rather than from assay-based typing.

TCRbeta CDR3 regions were amplified from genomic DNA using the immunoSEQ Assay, a bias-controlled multiplex PCR. The study's own analysis went as follows. The number of nucleated cells in each sample was estimated by amplification of reference gene primers within the assay. Sequence reads were collapsed and filtered to measure the absolute abundance of every unique TCRbeta CDR3 rearrangement. Productive Simpson clonality was computed per sample as the square root of Simpson's diversity index over productive rearrangements. The immuneACCESS repertoire file appears here via TCRdb, limited to in-frame rearrangements. These files lack a portion of the clones; in checked studies, under half of the deficit traces to unresolved V genes, and the cause of the others is not known. The V and J calls and clone size come from that table; D and trimming were worked out from the DNA. Counted in this sample were approximately 110,000 clones; roughly 90% of them appeared once. Clones ranked in the top ten supply almost 8.5% of the sample.

Samples from volunteer blood donors who had recovered from COVID-19 were contributed by a second Seattle source. Whole blood was collected in K2EDTA tubes by collaborating institutions according to the institutions' own protocols. For TCRbeta analysis, collaborator samples were shipped as frozen whole blood, as isolated PBMCs, or as DNA extracted from either sample type. The investigation overall reported the following: The amount of clinical and demographic metadata varied by source and participant and was provided uncurated.

Remarks on this clone: Its antigen target is currently unknown. No quality values exist for individual bases; no much larger clone is one base distant.

The germline V gene sets CDR1 to KGHSH and CDR2 to LQKENI. From the cysteine up to the phenylalanine, the CDR3 has a length of 13 residues. The only DNA kept is the CDR3, 39 bases in frame from the first base. Relative to germline, V is 5 bases shorter and J is 4 bases shorter, with 12 bases between their ends. The chain is encoded by TRBV18 joined to TRBJ2-7, and possibly TRBD1, on 5 matching bases. Material: peripheral blood. The receptor was derived from a woman aged 70-85 years who had recovered from COVID-19. In nucleotide form, the sequence is TGTGCCAGCTCATCTCGCCAGGGATACGAGCAGTACTTC. Protein translation: CASSSRQGYEQYF.